This TCR beta chain came from a study of cytomegalovirus exposure and HLA in healthy donors. Overall study findings and caveats: Sequencing had likely introduced a cluster of highly shared sequence variants as an artifact. Relative to the 666-donor mean, N-insertions were reportedly fewer in an Asian-associated ancestry cluster in a later analysis.

In this sample, this clone turned up once. Antigen specificity is unknown. At sampling all donors were nominally healthy, likely with unrecorded immune exposures. It was with 60 Vbeta and 13 Jbeta primers that the PCR ran. Original data processing: It was a later analysis that counted about 80 million unique TCR beta chains, of which some 10 million were shared. Sequencing was performed with immunoSEQ multiplex PCR; in TCRdb, only in-frame clones are kept and a portion is missing. V and J calls and clone size follow that table, whereas D and trimming were derived from the DNA. This table has fewer than 200,000 clones, around 77% appearing once. Material: PBMCs. This TCR was sampled from a man aged 55 to 69 in good health and CMV-seronegative.

CDR3 coding DNA: TGTGCCATCAGTGGAGGGGACAGGGAACCCTACGAGCAGTACTTC. It is translated as CAISGGDREPYEQYF. The V call is TRBV10-3, the J call TRBJ2-7; the match to TRBD1 covers 9 bases. The CDR3 runs to 15 residues. The junction had 6 bases not matched to a gene; V was cut back by 4 bases and J by 2 bases. In germline, CDR1 is ENHRY, CDR2 SYGVKD.